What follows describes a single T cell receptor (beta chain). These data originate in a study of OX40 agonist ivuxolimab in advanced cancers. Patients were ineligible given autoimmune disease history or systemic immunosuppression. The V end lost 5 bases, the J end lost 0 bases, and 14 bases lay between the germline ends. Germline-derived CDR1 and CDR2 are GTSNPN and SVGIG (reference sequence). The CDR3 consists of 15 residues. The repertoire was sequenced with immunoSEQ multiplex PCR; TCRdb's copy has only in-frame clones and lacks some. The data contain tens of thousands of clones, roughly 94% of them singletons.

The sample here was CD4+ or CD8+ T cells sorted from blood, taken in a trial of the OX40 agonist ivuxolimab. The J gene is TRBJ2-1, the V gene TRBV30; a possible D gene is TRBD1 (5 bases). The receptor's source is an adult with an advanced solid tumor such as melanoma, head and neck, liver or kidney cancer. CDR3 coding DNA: TGTGCCTGGCGTAGGGGCGCGAGCTCCTACAATGAGCAGTTCTTC. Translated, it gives CAWRRGASSYNEQFF.